These 24 T cell receptor beta chains were all obtained from the same sample, sequenced in a study of shared clonotypes between healthy human individuals. Data came from immunoSEQ multiplex PCR; TCRdb stores just in-frame clones and leaves some out. The table lists about 460,000 clones, 60% to 80% of them singletons. The sequenced material came from PBMCs. The origin of the receptors is a woman aged 40-49 years in good health. Some clones in this sample may be carry-over from other donors' samples.

The rearrangement links TRBV7-9 to TRBJ2-7, with D possibly being TRBD2 (5 bases). This CDR3 contains 15 residues. Deletions cut 3 bases from V and 3 bases from J, with 15 bases between. The germline gives CDR1 SEHNR, CDR2 FQNEAQ (reference sequence). CDR3 sequence reads: CASSLALQLGYEQYF. CDR3 DNA: TGTGCCAGCAGCTTGGCCCTTCAACTAGGCTACGAGCAGTACTTC.

The rearrangement uses TRBV18 and TRBJ2-6; no reliable D call. Germline V CDR1 and CDR2: KGHSH, LQKENI. This CDR3 spans 16 amino acids. V lost 3 bases to trimming and J lost 0 bases, with 9 bases between them. The CDR3 nucleotides are TGTGCCAGCTCACCTTCGATGAACTCTGGGGCCAACGTCCTGACTTTC. Protein: CASSPSMNSGANVLTF.

In DNA form, the CDR3 reads TGTGCCAGCAGCCTGGAATCCGGAATCCCAACCTACGAGCAGTACTTC. Residues: CASSLESGIPTYEQYF. The gene calls are TRBV9 and TRBJ2-7; the D is unclear. In germline, CDR1 is SGDLS, CDR2 YYNGEE. The CDR3 consists of 16 residues. V lost 4 bases to trimming and J lost 2 bases, with 19 bases between them.

The chain joins TRBV7-6 to TRBJ1-5, with 9 bases that match TRBD1. The CDR3 contains 21 residues. Germline CDR1 and CDR2: SGHVS and FNYEAQ. J gave up 6 bases and V 2 bases, and 23 bases lay outside the gene matches. CDR3 DNA: TGTGCCAGCAGCTTACTGCCTCAACTTCGACAGGGGGGAGATAACGTTCAGCCCCAGCATTTT. Residues: CASSLLPQLRQGGDNVQPQHF. Drawing the rest from reference TRBV7-6 and TRBJ1-5, the complete variable domain is GAGVSQSPRYKVTKRGQDVALRCDPISGHVSLYWYRQALGQGPEFLTYFNYEAQQDKSGLPNDRFSAERPEGSISTLTIQRTEQRDSAMYRCASSLLPQLRQGGDNVQPQHFGDGTRLSIL.

The chain recombines TRBV18 with TRBJ1-4, with unresolved D. Germline V gives CDR1 KGHSH, CDR2 LQKENI. With 0 bases removed from V and 5 bases from J, the gap between germline ends came to 10 bases. CDR3 length: 15 amino acids. In DNA form, the CDR3 reads TGTGCCAGCTCACCACCGGGTAGCAGGAATGAAAAACTGTTTTTT. Amino acid sequence: CASSPPGSRNEKLFF.

The chain recombines TRBV5-1 with TRBJ2-1, with TRBD2 matching over 11 bases. This CDR3 region has 14 residues. CDR1 is SGHRS and CDR2 is YFSETQ in the germline V gene. V dropped 0 bases and J dropped 10; count of bases not matched to a gene: 3. The CDR3: CASSLVASGGEQFF. The CDR3 nucleotides are TGCGCCAGCAGCTTGGTGGCTAGCGGGGGGGAGCAGTTCTTC.

This sequence joins TRBV7-3 and TRBJ2-3, with 7 bases matching TRBD2. The CDR3 runs 15 residues. With 0 bases clipped from V and 2 bases from J, the junction kept 2 bases outside the gene matches. In germline, CDR1 is SGHTA, CDR2 FQGTGA. Here the CDR3 DNA reads TGTGCCAGCAGCTTAACGGGACTACACACAGATACGCAGTATTTT. Protein sequence: CASSLTGLHTDTQYF.

This clone was detected once. The V gene is TRBV19, the J gene TRBJ2-2; D remains unclear. Per the germline V gene, CDR1 is LNHDA and CDR2 is SQIVND (reference sequence). V shed 6 bases and J shed 5 bases, with 10 bases lying between them. The CDR3 has 13 amino acids. The CDR3 here is CASSPSATGELFF. CDR3 DNA sequence: TGTGCCAGTAGCCCCTCCGCGACCGGGGAGCTGTTTTTT.

A word on this clone: This sequence is one base from a far larger clone and is likely a read error. V usage is TRBV7-9 and J usage is TRBJ2-3, with TRBD2 matching over 7 bases. CDR3 length: 17 residues. The V and J ends lost 3 bases and 3 bases, in that order; junction bases with no gene match: 12. Germline V gene sequence: CDR1 SEHNR, CDR2 FQNEAQ (reference sequence). CDR3 coding DNA: TGTGCCAGCAGCTTGGGTCTGGGACTAACGCATACAGATACGCAGTATTTT. Its protein is CASSLGLGLTHTDTQYF.

The rearrangement joins TRBV2 to TRBJ2-2, with 11 bases that match TRBD2. The CDR3 consists of 17 residues. Germline V lookup: CDR1 SNHLY, CDR2 FYNNEI. Germline trimming cut 4 bases from V and 7 bases from J; bases unmatched to any gene: 11. This CDR3 reads CASSASTSGRKGGELFF. The CDR3 bases are TGTGCCAGCAGTGCCTCAACTAGCGGGAGAAAGGGCGGGGAGCTGTTTTTT.

This chain links TRBV28 with TRBJ2-7, with 12 nucleotides matching TRBD1. This CDR3 contains 16 residues. The germline V gene has CDR1 MDHEN and CDR2 SYDVKM. Trimming removed 3 bases from V and 7 bases from J; junction bases left unmatched: 10. The CDR3 DNA sequence: TGTGCCAGCAGTTTGGGCTCCGGGACAGGGGGCTGGGAGCAGTACTTC. Translating gives CASSLGSGTGGWEQYF. Complete variable domain (other parts from reference TRBV28 and TRBJ2-7): DVKVTQSSRYLVKRTGEKVFLECVQDMDHENMFWYRQDPGLGLRLIYFSYDVKMKEKGDIPEGYSVSREKKERFSLILESASTNQTSMYLCASSLGSGTGGWEQYFGPGTRLTVT.

The CDR3 reads CASSQNRVRSTDTQYF. The DNA for the CDR3 is TGTGCCAGCAGCCAAAACAGGGTCCGTAGCACAGATACGCAGTATTTT. The V call is TRBV14, the J call TRBJ2-3, with TRBD1 as a possible D gene (6 bases). V shed 2 bases and J shed 0 bases, with 12 bases lying between them. Germline CDR1 SGHDN, CDR2 FVKESK. The CDR3 has 16 residues. The full variable domain, with the rest looked up from reference TRBV14 and TRBJ2-3, is EAGVTQFPSHSVIEKGQTVTLRCDPISGHDNLYWYRRVMGKEIKFLLHFVKESKQDESGMPNNRFLAERTGGTYSTLKVQPAELEDSGVYFCASSQNRVRSTDTQYFGPGTRLTVL.

CDR3 amino acids: CASSPRRTGGYNGYTF. CDR3 DNA sequence: TGCGCCAGCAGCCCGAGACGGACAGGGGGGTACAATGGCTACACCTTC. This chain uses TRBV5-1 with TRBJ1-2; 10 nucleotides match TRBD1. This CDR3 has 16 amino acids. J gave up 6 bases and V 4 bases, and 12 bases lay outside the gene matches. The germline gives CDR1 SGHRS, CDR2 YFSETQ.

The rearrangement joins TRBV11-3 to TRBJ2-7, with D perhaps TRBD1 (6 bases). CDR1 is SGHNT, CDR2 YENEEA, per germline. Trimming stripped 0 bases from V and 2 bases from J, with 8 bases between. The CDR3 totals 14 residues. Here the CDR3 DNA reads TGTGCCAGCAGCTTAGAGACAGGCCCCTACGAGCAGTACTTC. This sequence encodes CASSLETGPYEQYF. The whole variable domain, filled in from reference TRBV11-3 and TRBJ2-7, reads EAGVVQSPRYKIIEKKQPVAFWCNPISGHNTLYWYLQNLGQGPELLIRYENEEAVDDSQLPKDRFSAERLKGVDSTLKIQPAELGDSAVYLCASSLETGPYEQYFGPGTRLTVT.

V gene TRBV5-4 combines with J gene TRBJ1-2; no clear D gene. The CDR3 covers 14 residues. Between the trimmed V and J ends, which lost 4 bases and 2 bases, there was a span of 12 bases. Germline CDR1 SGHNT, CDR2 YYREEE (reference sequence). This CDR3 is CASSPSWANYGYTF. The CDR3 DNA reads TGTGCCAGCAGCCCGTCCTGGGCCAACTATGGCTACACCTTC.

This chain uses TRBV7-2 with TRBJ1-4; D possibly corresponds to TRBD1 (6 bases). The CDR3 is 18 amino acids. Deletions cut 2 bases from V and 2 bases from J, with 18 bases between. The germline V gene has CDR1 SGHTA and CDR2 FQGNSA. CDR3 coding DNA: TGTGCCAGCAGCTTAATTGCCCAGATAGGGGGTACTAATGAAAAACTGTTTTTT. Translation: CASSLIAQIGGTNEKLFF.

V is TRBV4-1 and J is TRBJ2-6; tentatively, D is TRBD2 (5 bases). The CDR3 covers 16 residues. Germline lookup yields CDR1 MGHRA and CDR2 YSYEKL. Trimming took 4 bases from V and 4 from J, leaving 14 bases between them. CDR3: CASSPGGAAGANVLTF. In DNA form, the CDR3 reads TGCGCCAGCAGCCCCGGAGGCGCGGCCGGGGCCAACGTCCTGACTTTC.

Worth noting for this clone: Within the sample, other DNA sequences also encode this same CDR3. The rearrangement joins TRBV30 to TRBJ1-1, with D possibly matching TRBD1 (6 bases). The length of the CDR3 is 11 residues. Germline CDR1 GTSNPN, CDR2 SVGIG (reference sequence). Trimming pared 7 bases from V and 8 bases from J, leaving 14 bases between. CDR3 loop: CAYHREGEAFF. Written as DNA, the CDR3 is TGTGCCTACCACAGGGAGGGGGAAGCTTTCTTT.

Of note for this clone: This likely reflects a read error, since a far larger clone is one base away. Additional DNA sequences in this sample encode the identical CDR3. This CDR3 is CASTSPEQFF. The CDR3 DNA reads as TGTGCCAGCACCTCACCTGAGCAATTCTTC. The chain has TRBV12-1 and TRBJ2-1; the table's D call, TRBD2, was not checked against the DNA. TRBV12-1 is described as a pseudogene. The CDR3 length is 10 residues.

The rearrangement links TRBV20-1 to TRBJ2-1; D gene uncertain. V was shortened by 3 bases and J by 10 bases, with 10 bases between the two germline ends. The CDR3 length is 11 residues. Germline assignment: CDR1 DFQATT and CDR2 SNEGSKA (reference sequence). Here the CDR3 reads CSARNGREQFF. CDR3 in DNA: TGCAGTGCTAGGAATGGGCGGGAGCAGTTCTTC.

This clone was recorded at least ten times. The V and J genes are TRBV2 and TRBJ2-1; TRBD2 aligns across 10 bases. Germline CDR1 reads SNHLY; CDR2 reads FYNNEI. After removal of 6 bases from V and 4 bases from J, the junction contained 3 bases not matched to a gene. The CDR3 runs 14 residues. This CDR3 reads CASRRTSGYNEQFF. CDR3 sequence (DNA): TGTGCCAGCAGGCGGACTAGCGGATACAATGAGCAGTTCTTC. Supplemented by reference TRBV2 and TRBJ2-1, the full variable domain reads EPEVTQTPSHQVTQMGQEVILRCVPISNHLYFYWYRQILGQKVEFLVSFYNNEISEKSEIFDDQFSVERPDGSNFTLKIRSTKLEDSAMYFCASRRTSGYNEQFFGPGTRLTVL.

The chain employs TRBV7-9 and TRBJ2-2; tentative D call: TRBD2 (7 bases). Germline V gene lookup returns CDR1 SEHNR and CDR2 FQNEAQ (reference sequence). The CDR3 length is 15 residues. Trimming cost V 10 bases and J 4 bases, with 19 bases left between them. CDR3 nucleotides: TGTGCCACAACCCCCCACAGGGAGGGCACCGGGGAGCTGTTTTTT. The encoded protein is CATTPHREGTGELFF. The variable domain in full, with the rest retrieved from reference TRBV7-9 and TRBJ2-2, is DTGVSQNPRHKITKRGQNVTFRCDPISEHNRLYWYRQTLGQGPEFLTYFQNEAQLEKSRLLSDRFSAERPKGSFSTLEIQRTEQGDSAMYLCATTPHREGTGELFFGEGSRLTVL.

The rearrangement joins TRBV30 to TRBJ2-7, with D perhaps matching TRBD2 (5 bases). This CDR3 contains 13 residues. The V end was cut by 7 bases, the J end by 3 bases, with 16 bases between. Germline CDR1 reads GTSNPN; CDR2 reads SVGIG (reference sequence). The CDR3 DNA reads as TGTGCCTCCACCGGCAGGACTTTCTACGAGCAGTACTTC. This translates into CASTGRTFYEQYF.

The chain is built from TRBV30 and TRBJ2-1; D is unresolved. V was pared by 0 bases and J by 9 bases, with 9 bases between. CDR1 is GTSNPN and CDR2 is SVGIG in the germline V gene (reference sequence). The CDR3 runs 12 residues. In DNA form, the CDR3 reads TGTGCCTGGAGTGTACGGGCCGGTGAGCAGTTCTTC. Amino acids: CAWSVRAGEQFF.